Listed below are T cell receptor beta chains from one sample, sequenced in a study of patients and donors after allogeneic stem cell transplantation. TCRdb redid the calling of the RT-PCR reads with MiXCR, one entry per CDR3 protein. The sample shows about 410,000 distinct CDR3 sequences, approximately 16% of them seen only once. The sequenced sample consisted of blood, either unsorted or a sorted T cell fraction (not recorded which). Receptors were obtained from a human donor who was either an allogeneic HSCT recipient or a stem cell or donor lymphocyte infusion donor (not recorded which). It is not recorded whose cells these are; they may come from a transplant donor. The CDR3 runs from the conserved cysteine through the conserved F or W. The order of the fields is V gene, J gene, clone size, D gene, CDR3 DNA, CDR3 protein. D genes are given only for firm matches. The size entry is marked missing in some rows and otherwise reads once, few, many or a size class.

V: TRBV18; J: TRBJ1-2; size: .; D: .; DNA: TGTGCCAGCTCACCGGGAGTTGTCTATGGCTACACCTTC; CDR3: CASSPGVVYGYTF
V: TRBV4-3; J: TRBJ1-1; size: .; D: TRBD1; DNA: TGCGCCAGCAGCCAAGATCAGGGGGGGTACACTGAAGCTTTCTTT; CDR3: CASSQDQGGYTEAFF
V: TRBV5-5; J: TRBJ2-1; size: many; D: .; DNA: TGTGCCAGCAGCTTGGATCCTTCTAATGAGCAGTTCTTC; CDR3: CASSLDPSNEQFF
V: TRBV29-1; J: TRBJ2-3; size: few; D: .; DNA: TGCAGCGCCGTTTTGGGGTCGCTAAACACAGATACGCAGTATTTT; CDR3: CSAVLGSLNTDTQYF
V: TRBV12-3/TRBV12-4; J: TRBJ1-5; size: many; D: .; DNA: TGTGCCAGCAGTTTATGGAGACAGCCCCAGCATTTT; CDR3: CASSLWRQPQHF
V: TRBV27; J: TRBJ2-7; size: .; D: TRBD1; DNA: TGTGCCAGCAGTTTTCCGGACAGGACGGGGGAGCAGTACTTC; CDR3: CASSFPDRTGEQYF
V: TRBV12-3/TRBV12-4; J: TRBJ1-1; size: few; D: .; DNA: TGTGCCAGCAGTTTAGGCTTATCGGGGGGGCGCGGAGCTTTCTTT; CDR3: CASSLGLSGGRGAFF
V: TRBV5-1; J: TRBJ2-1; size: few; D: .; DNA: TGCGCCAGCAGCTTGGAGGGGGGGCGGTACAATGAGCAGTTCTTC; CDR3: CASSLEGGRYNEQFF
V: TRBV25-1; J: TRBJ1-2; size: .; D: .; DNA: TGTGCCAGCAGTGAGGCGAGGGTTTACACCTTC; CDR3: CASSEARVYTF
V: TRBV6-1; J: TRBJ2-3; size: .; D: .; DNA: TGTGCCAGCAAGAGGGCCCCAAACACAGATACGCAGTATTTT; CDR3: CASKRAPNTDTQYF
V: TRBV12-3/TRBV12-4; J: TRBJ2-3; size: many; D: TRBD2; DNA: TGTGCCAGGTGTGCGGGAGGTAGGACAGATACGCAGTATTTT; CDR3: CARCAGGRTDTQYF
V: TRBV20-1; J: TRBJ2-3; size: .; D: TRBD2; DNA: TGCAGTGCACCTCCGGGGGGGCGGGGAGATACGCAGTATTTT; CDR3: CSAPPGGRGDTQYF
V: TRBV2; J: TRBJ2-2; size: many; D: TRBD2; DNA: TGTGCCAGCAGTGCACTAGCGGGAGCCGGGGAGCTGTTTTTT; CDR3: CASSALAGAGELFF
V: TRBV18; J: TRBJ2-7; size: few; D: .; DNA: TGTGCCAGCTCACCGCAGGGGACCACCTACGAGCAGTACTTC; CDR3: CASSPQGTTYEQYF
V: TRBV12-3/TRBV12-4; J: TRBJ1-3; size: .; D: .; DNA: TGTGCCAGCAGTTTATGGGGAACCGGTGGAAACACCATATATTTT; CDR3: CASSLWGTGGNTIYF
V: TRBV7-9; J: TRBJ2-5; size: .; D: TRBD2; DNA: TGTGCCAACGGAGTTTTGCGGGAGAGGGAAGAGACCCAGTACTTC; CDR3: CANGVLREREETQYF
V: TRBV7-3; J: TRBJ1-6; size: few; D: .; DNA: TGTGCCAGCAGCTTATGGTGGAATTCACCCCTCCACTTT; CDR3: CASSLWWNSPLHF
V: TRBV10-3; J: TRBJ2-7; size: few; D: .; DNA: TGTGCCATCGGGAGAGGCTCCCTCGGGCCCTACGAGCAGTACTTC; CDR3: CAIGRGSLGPYEQYF
V: TRBV18; J: TRBJ2-7; size: few; D: .; DNA: TGTGCCAGCTCACCAGGGACTACAGGGGCCGAGCAGTACTTC; CDR3: CASSPGTTGAEQYF
V: TRBV12-3/TRBV12-4; J: TRBJ2-7; size: few; D: .; DNA: TGTGCCAGCAGTTTATTTGAGGGTGCCTACGAGCAGTACTTC; CDR3: CASSLFEGAYEQYF
V: TRBV20-1; J: TRBJ2-7; size: few; D: .; DNA: TGCAGTGCTAATTTGGGGCCGAAATACTCCTACGAGCAGTACTTC; CDR3: CSANLGPKYSYEQYF
V: TRBV7-9; J: TRBJ1-1; size: .; D: .; DNA: TGTGCCAGCAGCGGACCCATCGGACAGCTAGCTGAAGCTTTCTTT; CDR3: CASSGPIGQLAEAFF
V: TRBV24-1; J: TRBJ1-1; size: .; D: .; DNA: TGTGCCACCAGACAAAACATGAACACTGAAGCTTTCTTT; CDR3: CATRQNMNTEAFF
V: TRBV4-1; J: TRBJ1-1; size: .; D: TRBD1; DNA: TGCGCCAGCAGCCCCATGGACAGGGCTGAAGCTTTCTTT; CDR3: CASSPMDRAEAFF
V: TRBV7-9; J: TRBJ2-7; size: few; D: TRBD2; DNA: TGTGCCAGCAGCCCGTACTTGGGGCTAGCGGACTCCTACGAGCAGTACTTC; CDR3: CASSPYLGLADSYEQYF
V: TRBV3-1; J: TRBJ2-7; size: few; D: TRBD1; DNA: TGTGCCAGCAGCTTTGGACAGGGTTGGTACGAGCAGTACTTC; CDR3: CASSFGQGWYEQYF
V: TRBV20-1; J: TRBJ1-1; size: few; D: .; DNA: TGCAGTGCTATCGGGGCGGGGGTAGCTTTCTTT; CDR3: CSAIGAGVAFF
V: TRBV4-3; J: TRBJ1-1; size: few; D: .; DNA: TGCGCCAGCAGCCACCTAGGAGGCCCCCTTGTGGGAGCTTTCTTT; CDR3: CASSHLGGPLVGAFF
V: TRBV4-2; J: TRBJ2-1; size: .; D: TRBD2; DNA: TGTGCCAGCAGCCGGTCAGCGGGAGTGGCTGAGCAGTTCTTC; CDR3: CASSRSAGVAEQFF
V: TRBV3-1; J: TRBJ2-2; size: few; D: TRBD1; DNA: TGTGCCAGCAGCCCTAGGACAGGGAAAACCGGGGAGCTGTTTTTT; CDR3: CASSPRTGKTGELFF
V: TRBV25-1; J: TRBJ2-2; size: .; D: .; DNA: TGTGCCAGCAGTATACAGCCAAACACCGGGGAGCTGTTTTTT; CDR3: CASSIQPNTGELFF
V: TRBV6-1; J: TRBJ1-2; size: many; D: .; DNA: TGTGCCAGCAGTCCGACAGCTAACTATGGCTACACCTTC; CDR3: CASSPTANYGYTF
V: TRBV5-1; J: TRBJ2-1; size: .; D: TRBD2; DNA: TGCGCCAGCAGCCCGATAAGCGGGAGCGGTGAGCAGTTCTTC; CDR3: CASSPISGSGEQFF